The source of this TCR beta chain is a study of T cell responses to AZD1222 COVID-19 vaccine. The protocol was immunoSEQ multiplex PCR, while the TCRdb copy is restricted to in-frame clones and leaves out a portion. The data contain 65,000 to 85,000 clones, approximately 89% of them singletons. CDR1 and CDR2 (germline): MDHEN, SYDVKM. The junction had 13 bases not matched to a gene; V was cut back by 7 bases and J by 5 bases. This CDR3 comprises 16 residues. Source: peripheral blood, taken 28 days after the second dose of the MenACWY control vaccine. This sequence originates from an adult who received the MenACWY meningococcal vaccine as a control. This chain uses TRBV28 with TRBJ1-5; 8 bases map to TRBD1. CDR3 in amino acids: CASTLPRGQGYQPQHF. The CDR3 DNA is TGTGCCAGCACTTTGCCTAGAGGACAGGGATATCAGCCCCAGCATTTT. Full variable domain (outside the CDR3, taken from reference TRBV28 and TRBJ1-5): DVKVTQSSRYLVKRTGEKVFLECVQDMDHENMFWYRQDPGLGLRLIYFSYDVKMKEKGDIPEGYSVSREKKERFSLILESASTNQTSMYLCASTLPRGQGYQPQHFGDGTRLSIL.